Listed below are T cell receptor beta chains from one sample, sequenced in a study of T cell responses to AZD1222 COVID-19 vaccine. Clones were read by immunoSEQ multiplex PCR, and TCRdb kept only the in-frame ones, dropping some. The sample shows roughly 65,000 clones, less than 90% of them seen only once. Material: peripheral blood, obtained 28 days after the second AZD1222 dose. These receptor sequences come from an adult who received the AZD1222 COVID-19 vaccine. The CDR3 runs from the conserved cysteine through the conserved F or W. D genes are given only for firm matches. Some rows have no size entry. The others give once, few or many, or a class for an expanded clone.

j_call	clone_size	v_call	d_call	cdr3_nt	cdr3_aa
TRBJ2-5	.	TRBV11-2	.	TGTGCCAGCAGCCCCTGGGGCAGGACAGAGACCCAGTACTTC	CASSPWGRTETQYF
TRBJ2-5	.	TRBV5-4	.	TGTGCCAGCAGCCTCCAAGAGACCCAGTACTTC	CASSLQETQYF
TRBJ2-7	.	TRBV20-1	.	TGCAGTGCTAAGCCCACCCGGGAGCAGTACTTC	CSAKPTREQYF
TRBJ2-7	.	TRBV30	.	TGTGCCTGGAGCTTCTCCTACGAGCAGTACTTC	CAWSFSYEQYF
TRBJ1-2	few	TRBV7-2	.	TGTGCCAGCAGCGATGGACAGTCCGATGGCTACACCTTC	CASSDGQSDGYTF
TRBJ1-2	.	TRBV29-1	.	TGCAGCGCGGGGGGCCGGCATGGCTACACCTTC	CSAGGRHGYTF
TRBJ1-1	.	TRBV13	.	TGTGCCAGCAGCCCACAGATGATTAACACTGAAGCTTTCTTT	CASSPQMINTEAFF
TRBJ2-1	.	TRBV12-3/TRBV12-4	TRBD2	TGTGCCAGTTCTCTAGCGGCTTACAATGAGCAGTTCTTC	CASSLAAYNEQFF
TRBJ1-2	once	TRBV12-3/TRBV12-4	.	TGTGCCAGCAGTCCCCGGGCAGGGAAGGGCTACACCTTC	CASSPRAGKGYTF
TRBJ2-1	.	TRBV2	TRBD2	TGTGCCAGCAGGGCCCCATTAGGCGGGAGGGCCATCTCCTACAATGAGCAGTTCTTC	CASRAPLGGRAISYNEQFF
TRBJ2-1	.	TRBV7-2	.	TGTGCCAGCAGCTGGACCAATGAGCAGTTCTTC	CASSWTNEQFF
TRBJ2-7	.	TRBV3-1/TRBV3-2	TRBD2	TGTGCCAGCAGCCAGGCGCTAGCGGGGATCGACGAGCAGTACTTC	CASSQALAGIDEQYF
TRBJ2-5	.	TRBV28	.	TGTGCCAGCAGTTTGACAGGGACTAGGGAGACCCAGTACTTC	CASSLTGTRETQYF
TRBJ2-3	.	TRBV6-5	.	TGTGCCAGCCTCTCGGGGGCCATGACGCAGTATTTT	CASLSGAMTQYF
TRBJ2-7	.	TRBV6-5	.	TGTGCCAGCAGCTTCGTGGGGTCTCGATACCTCGAGCAGTACTTC	CASSFVGSRYLEQYF
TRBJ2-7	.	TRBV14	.	TGTGCCAGCAGCCAAGATGGGGGCAGGGGTACCTACGAGCAGTACTTC	CASSQDGGRGTYEQYF
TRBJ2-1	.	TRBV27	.	TGTGCCAGCAGTTTATGGGGGGCCCCCTACAATGAGCAGTTCTTC	CASSLWGAPYNEQFF
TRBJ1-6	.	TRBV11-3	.	TGTGCCAGCAGCTTAGTAGGGACGAATTCACCCCTCCACTTT	CASSLVGTNSPLHF
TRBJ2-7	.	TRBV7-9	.	TGTGCCAGCAGTCCAAGGGGACGCGGCCCCATGTCTAGCTACGAGCAGTACTTC	CASSPRGRGPMSSYEQYF
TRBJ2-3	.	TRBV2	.	TGTGCCAGCAGTGACCCTAGCACAGATACGCAGTATTTT	CASSDPSTDTQYF
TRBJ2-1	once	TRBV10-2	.	TGCGCCAGCAGAAATCCCGGGGTTGCGGGTGAGCAGTTCTTC	CASRNPGVAGEQFF
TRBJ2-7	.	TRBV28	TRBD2	TGTGCCAGCAGTTTATGGGGCGGGAGCTCCTACGAGCAGTACTTC	CASSLWGGSSYEQYF
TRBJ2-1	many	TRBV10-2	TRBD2	TGCGCCAGCAGTGAAGCGGGGGTCAACAATGAGCAGTTCTTC	CASSEAGVNNEQFF
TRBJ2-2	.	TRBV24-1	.	TGTGCCACCAGTGATTTATGGGCGGGGCCCAGGGACACCGGGGAGCTGTTTTTT	CATSDLWAGPRDTGELFF
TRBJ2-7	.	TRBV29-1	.	TGCAGCGTCCAGGACGGTCCCTACGAGCAGTACTTC	CSVQDGPYEQYF
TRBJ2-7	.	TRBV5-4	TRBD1	TGTGCCAGCAGCCGCGGGGACAGGGTCCACGAGCAGTACTTC	CASSRGDRVHEQYF
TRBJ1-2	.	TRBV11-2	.	TGTGCCAGCAGCCTAGGGTCTATAGGGAACTATGGCTACACCTTC	CASSLGSIGNYGYTF
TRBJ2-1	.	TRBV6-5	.	TGTGCCAGCAGTTCTGGCGGGGCCCGCTCCTACAATGAGCAGTTCTTC	CASSSGGARSYNEQFF
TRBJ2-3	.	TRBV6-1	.	TGTGCCAGCAGTGAAGCGACAGGACATACGCAGTATTTT	CASSEATGHTQYF
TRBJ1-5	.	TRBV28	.	TGTGCCAGCAGTTTATTTGGGGGCAATCAGCCCCAGCATTTT	CASSLFGGNQPQHF
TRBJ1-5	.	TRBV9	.	TGTGCCAGCAGCGTAGGGGGGGACCCCCGGACTCAGCCCCAGCATTTT	CASSVGGDPRTQPQHF
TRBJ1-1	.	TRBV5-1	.	TGCGCCAGCTCTCAGGGGCGTAATACTGAAGCTTTCTTT	CASSQGRNTEAFF
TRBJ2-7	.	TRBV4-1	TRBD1	TGCGCCAGCAGCCAAGGGGTTCTGGGACAGGGAGGCGAGCAGTACTTC	CASSQGVLGQGGEQYF
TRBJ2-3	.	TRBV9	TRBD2	TGTGCCAGCAGCGTATGGAGCGGGGGGGCAACAGATACGCAGTATTTT	CASSVWSGGATDTQYF
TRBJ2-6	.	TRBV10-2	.	TGCGCCAGCAGTGATTTCCCATCTGGGGCCAACGTCCTGACTTTC	CASSDFPSGANVLTF
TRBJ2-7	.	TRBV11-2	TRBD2	TGTGCCAGCAGGTCTCCCCGGACTAGCGGGCTAAAGAGCTCCTACGAGCAGTACTTC	CASRSPRTSGLKSSYEQYF
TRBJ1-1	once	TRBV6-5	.	TGTGCCAGCAGTTTCTGGGAAACTGAAGCTTTCTTT	CASSFWETEAFF
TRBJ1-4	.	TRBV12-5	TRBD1	TGTGCTAGTGGTTTGACAGGGACAGGGGATAAACTGTTTTTT	CASGLTGTGDKLFF
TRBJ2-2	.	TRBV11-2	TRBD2	TGTGCCAGCAGCTTAGGGTCATGGCGGGAGGATAACACCGGGGAGCTGTTTTTT	CASSLGSWREDNTGELFF
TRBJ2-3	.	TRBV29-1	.	TGCAGCGTACCGGACAGAATTTATGCGGATACGCAGTATTTT	CSVPDRIYADTQYF
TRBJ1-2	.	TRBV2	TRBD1	TGTGCCAGCAGTCTTGGACAGGGGGTATATGGCTACACCTTC	CASSLGQGVYGYTF
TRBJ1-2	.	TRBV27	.	TGTGCCAGCAGTTTGTGGGCGGCCAGCGGCAGGAGGGATGGCTACACCTTC	CASSLWAASGRRDGYTF
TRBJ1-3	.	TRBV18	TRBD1	TGTGCCAGCTCACCAACCGACAGGGCCAGAAGAAACACCATATATTTT	CASSPTDRARRNTIYF
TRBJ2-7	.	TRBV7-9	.	TGTGCCAGCAGCCACCCCCTGAGGAACTCCTACGAGCAGTACTTC	CASSHPLRNSYEQYF
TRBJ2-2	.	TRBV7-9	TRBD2	TGTGCCAGCAGTTTTGGACTAGCGGGGGTGGAGCTGTTTTTT	CASSFGLAGVELFF
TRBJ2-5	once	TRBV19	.	TGTGCCAGTAGTATTGTAGGGCAGGGGCGGGAGACCCAGTACTTC	CASSIVGQGRETQYF
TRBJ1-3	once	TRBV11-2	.	TGTGCCAGCAGCCCGATCGGTGGAAACACCATATATTTT	CASSPIGGNTIYF
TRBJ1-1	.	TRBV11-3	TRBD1	TGTGCCAGCAGCTTAGTAGGTGACAGGGGGCCCCACACTGAAGCTTTCTTT	CASSLVGDRGPHTEAFF
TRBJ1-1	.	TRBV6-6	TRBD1	TGTGCCAGCACCCTCGCACAGGGGTTGAACACTGAAGCTTTCTTT	CASTLAQGLNTEAFF
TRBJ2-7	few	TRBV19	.	TGTGCCAGTAGTATAAGGGGGACCCCGTACGAGCAGTACTTC	CASSIRGTPYEQYF
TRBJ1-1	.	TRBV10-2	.	TGCGCCAGCAGCTCCCTGATCGGGACACAGAACACTGAAGCTTTCTTT	CASSSLIGTQNTEAFF
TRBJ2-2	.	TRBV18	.	TGTGCCAGCTCACCAATGACCGGGGAGCTGTTTTTT	CASSPMTGELFF
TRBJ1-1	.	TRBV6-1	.	TGTGCCAGCAGCCTCCAGGGGAGAACTGAAGCTTTCTTT	CASSLQGRTEAFF
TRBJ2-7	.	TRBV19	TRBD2	TGTGCCAGTAGTACCATAGCGGGAGGTTACTACTTC	CASSTIAGGYYF
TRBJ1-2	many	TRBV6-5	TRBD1	TGTGCCAGCAGTCTACAGGGGGGGAACGATGGCTACACCTTC	CASSLQGGNDGYTF